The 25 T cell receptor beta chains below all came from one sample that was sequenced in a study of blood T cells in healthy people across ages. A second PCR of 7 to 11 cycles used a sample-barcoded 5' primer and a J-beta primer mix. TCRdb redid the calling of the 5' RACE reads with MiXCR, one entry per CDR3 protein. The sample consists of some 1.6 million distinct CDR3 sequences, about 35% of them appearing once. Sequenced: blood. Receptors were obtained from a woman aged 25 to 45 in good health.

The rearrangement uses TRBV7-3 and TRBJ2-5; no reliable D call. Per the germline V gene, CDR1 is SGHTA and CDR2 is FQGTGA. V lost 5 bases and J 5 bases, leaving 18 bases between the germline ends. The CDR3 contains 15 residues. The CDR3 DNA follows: TGTGCCAGCAGCCGTAGAAGTGGCCCCTTTGAGACCCAGTACTTC. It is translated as CASSRRSGPFETQYF.

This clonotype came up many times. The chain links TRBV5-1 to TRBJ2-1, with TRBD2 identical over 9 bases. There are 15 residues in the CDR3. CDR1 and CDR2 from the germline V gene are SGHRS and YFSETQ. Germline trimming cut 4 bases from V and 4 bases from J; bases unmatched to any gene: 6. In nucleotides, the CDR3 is TGCGCCAGCAGCGGTGGACTAGCGATGTACAATGAGCAGTTCTTC. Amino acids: CASSGGLAMYNEQFF.

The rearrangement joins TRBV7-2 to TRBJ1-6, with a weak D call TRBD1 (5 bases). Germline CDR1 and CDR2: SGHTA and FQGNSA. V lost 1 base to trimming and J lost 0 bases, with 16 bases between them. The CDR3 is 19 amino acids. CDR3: CASSLVRVGPSSYNSPLHF. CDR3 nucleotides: TGTGCCAGCAGCTTAGTTAGGGTGGGACCGAGCTCCTATAATTCACCCCTCCACTTT.

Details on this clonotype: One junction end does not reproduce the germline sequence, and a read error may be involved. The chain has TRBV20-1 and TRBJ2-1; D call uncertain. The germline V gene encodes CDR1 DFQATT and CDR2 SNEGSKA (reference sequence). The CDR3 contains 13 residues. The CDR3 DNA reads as TGCGGTGCTAGGCGAATAATGGCCAATGAGCAGTTCTTC. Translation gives CGARRIMANEQFF.

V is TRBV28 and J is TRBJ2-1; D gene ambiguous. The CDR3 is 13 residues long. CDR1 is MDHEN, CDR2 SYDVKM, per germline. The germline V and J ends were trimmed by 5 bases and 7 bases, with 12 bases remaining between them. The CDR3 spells CASSHPSLNEQFF. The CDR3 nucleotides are TGTGCCAGCAGTCACCCTAGTCTGAATGAGCAGTTCTTC.

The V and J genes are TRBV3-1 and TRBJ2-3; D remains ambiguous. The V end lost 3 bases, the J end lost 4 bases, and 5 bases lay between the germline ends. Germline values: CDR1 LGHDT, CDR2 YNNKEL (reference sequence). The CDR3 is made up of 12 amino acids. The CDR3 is CASSHVSDTQYF. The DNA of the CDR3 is TGTGCCAGCAGCCATGTCTCAGATACGCAGTATTTT.

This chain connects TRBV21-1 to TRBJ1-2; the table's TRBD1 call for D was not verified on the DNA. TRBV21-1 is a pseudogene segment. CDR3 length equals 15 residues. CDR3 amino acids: CASSKGPLGSYGYTF. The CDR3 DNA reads TGTGCCAGCAGCAAAGGCCCCCTTGGGAGCTATGGCTACACCTTC.

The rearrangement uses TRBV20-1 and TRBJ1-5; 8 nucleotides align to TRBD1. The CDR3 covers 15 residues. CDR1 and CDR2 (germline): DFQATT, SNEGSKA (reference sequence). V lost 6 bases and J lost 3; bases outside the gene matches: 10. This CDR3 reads CSASRGLELNQPQHF. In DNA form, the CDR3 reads TGCAGTGCCAGCAGGGGGCTCGAACTCAATCAGCCCCAGCATTTT.

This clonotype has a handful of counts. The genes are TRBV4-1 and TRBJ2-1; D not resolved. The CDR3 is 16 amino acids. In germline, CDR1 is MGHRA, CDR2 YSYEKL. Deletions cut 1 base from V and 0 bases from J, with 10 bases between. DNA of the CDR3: TGCGCCAGCAGCCAAGGGGTGTTGGGCTCCTACAATGAGCAGTTCTTC. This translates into CASSQGVLGSYNEQFF.

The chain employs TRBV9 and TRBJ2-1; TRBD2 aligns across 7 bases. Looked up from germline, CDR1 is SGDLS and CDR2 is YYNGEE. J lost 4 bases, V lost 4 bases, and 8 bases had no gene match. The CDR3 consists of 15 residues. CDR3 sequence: CASSPGLVNYNEQFF. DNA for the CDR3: TGTGCCAGCAGCCCCGGACTAGTGAATTACAATGAGCAGTTCTTC.

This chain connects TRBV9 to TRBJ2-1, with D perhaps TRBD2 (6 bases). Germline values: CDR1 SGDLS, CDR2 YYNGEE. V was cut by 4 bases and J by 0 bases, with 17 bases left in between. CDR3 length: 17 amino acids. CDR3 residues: CASSLGGGTASYNEQFF. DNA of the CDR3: TGTGCCAGCAGCTTGGGGGGTGGGACCGCCTCCTACAATGAGCAGTTCTTC.

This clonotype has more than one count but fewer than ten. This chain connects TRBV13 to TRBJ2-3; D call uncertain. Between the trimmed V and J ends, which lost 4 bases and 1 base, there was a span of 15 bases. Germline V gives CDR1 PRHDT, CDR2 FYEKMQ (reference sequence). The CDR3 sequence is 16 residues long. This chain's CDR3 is CASSSFAVIGTDTQYF. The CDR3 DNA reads TGTGCCAGCAGCTCCTTTGCGGTTATTGGCACAGATACGCAGTATTTT.

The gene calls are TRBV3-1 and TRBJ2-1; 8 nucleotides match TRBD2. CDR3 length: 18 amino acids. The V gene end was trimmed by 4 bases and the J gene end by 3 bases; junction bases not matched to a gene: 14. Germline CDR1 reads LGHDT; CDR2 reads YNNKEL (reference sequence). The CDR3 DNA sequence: TGTGCCAGCAGCCCCCCCGGGACTAGAGGCGCCCTCTACAATGAGCAGTTCTTC. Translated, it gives CASSPPGTRGALYNEQFF.

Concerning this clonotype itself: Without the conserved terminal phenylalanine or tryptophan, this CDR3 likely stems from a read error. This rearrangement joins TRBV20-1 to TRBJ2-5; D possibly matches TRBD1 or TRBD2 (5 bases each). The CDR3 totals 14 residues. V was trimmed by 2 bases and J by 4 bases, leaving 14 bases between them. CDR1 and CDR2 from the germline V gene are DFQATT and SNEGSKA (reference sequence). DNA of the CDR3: TGCAGTGCTAGAAGGGGACCGACGCGAGAGACCCAGTACTGC. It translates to CSARRGPTRETQYC.

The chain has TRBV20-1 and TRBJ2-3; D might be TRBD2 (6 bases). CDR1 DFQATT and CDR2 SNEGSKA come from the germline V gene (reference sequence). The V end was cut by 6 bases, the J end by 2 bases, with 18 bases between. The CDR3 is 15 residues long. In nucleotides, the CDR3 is TGCAGTGCCCATCCGTGGAGGGAAACCACAGATACGCAGTATTTT. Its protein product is CSAHPWRETTDTQYF.

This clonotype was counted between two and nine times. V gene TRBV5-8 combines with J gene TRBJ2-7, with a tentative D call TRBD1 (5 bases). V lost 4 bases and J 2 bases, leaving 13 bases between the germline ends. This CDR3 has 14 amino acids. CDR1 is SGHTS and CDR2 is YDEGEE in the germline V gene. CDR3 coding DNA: TGTGCCAGCAGCCGTATGCAGGGCCCCTACGAGCAGTACTTC. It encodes CASSRMQGPYEQYF.

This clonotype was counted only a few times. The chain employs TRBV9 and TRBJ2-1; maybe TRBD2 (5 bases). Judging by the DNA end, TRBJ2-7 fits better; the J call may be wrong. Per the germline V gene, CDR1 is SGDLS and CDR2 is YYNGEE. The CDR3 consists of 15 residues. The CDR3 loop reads CASSVGSGPYNEQYF. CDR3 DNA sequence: TGTGCCAGCAGCGTAGGAAGCGGCCCTTACAATGAGCAGTACTTC.

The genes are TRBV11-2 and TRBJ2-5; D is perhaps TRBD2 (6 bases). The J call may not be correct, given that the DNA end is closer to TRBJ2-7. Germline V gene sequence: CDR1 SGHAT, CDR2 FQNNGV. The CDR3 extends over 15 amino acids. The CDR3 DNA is TGTGCCAGCAGCCTGACCGTGGGGGGTTTCTACGAGCAGTACTTC. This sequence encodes CASSLTVGGFYEQYF.

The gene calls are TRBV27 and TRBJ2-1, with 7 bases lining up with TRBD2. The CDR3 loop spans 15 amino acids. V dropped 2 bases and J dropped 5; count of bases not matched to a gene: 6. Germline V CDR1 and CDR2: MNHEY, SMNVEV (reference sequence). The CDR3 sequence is CASSLGLVSDNEQFF. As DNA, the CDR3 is TGTGCCAGCAGTTTAGGACTAGTATCCGACAATGAGCAGTTCTTC.

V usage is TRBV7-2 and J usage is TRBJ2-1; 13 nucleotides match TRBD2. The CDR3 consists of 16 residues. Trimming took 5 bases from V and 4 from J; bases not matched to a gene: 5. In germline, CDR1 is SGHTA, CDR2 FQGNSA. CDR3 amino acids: CASSKRLAGGYNEQFF. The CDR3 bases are TGTGCCAGCAGCAAAAGACTAGCGGGGGGATACAATGAGCAGTTCTTC.

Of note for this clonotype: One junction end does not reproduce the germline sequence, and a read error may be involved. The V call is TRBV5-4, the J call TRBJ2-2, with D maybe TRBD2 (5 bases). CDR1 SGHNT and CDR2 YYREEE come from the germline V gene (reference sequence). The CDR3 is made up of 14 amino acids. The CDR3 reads CASSFWTGTGEPFF. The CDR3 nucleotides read TGTGCCAGCAGCTTCTGGACGGGCACCGGGGAGCCGTTTTTT.

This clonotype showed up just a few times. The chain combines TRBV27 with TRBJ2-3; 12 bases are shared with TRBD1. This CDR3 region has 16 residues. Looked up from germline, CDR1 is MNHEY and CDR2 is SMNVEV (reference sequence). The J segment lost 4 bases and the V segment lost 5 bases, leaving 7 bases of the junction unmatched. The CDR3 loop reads CASSTMGQGAADTQYF. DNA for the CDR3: TGTGCCAGCAGTACCATGGGACAGGGGGCCGCAGATACGCAGTATTTT.

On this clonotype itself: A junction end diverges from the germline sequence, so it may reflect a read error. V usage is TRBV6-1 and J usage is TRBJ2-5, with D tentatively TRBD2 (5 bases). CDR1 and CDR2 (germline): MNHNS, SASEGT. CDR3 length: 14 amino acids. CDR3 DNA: TGTGCCAGCATTGCGAGCGGCTACCAAGGGACCCAGTACTTC. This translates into CASIASGYQGTQYF.

The CDR3 region has the DNA TGTGCCACCAGTGATCAAAGGGACAAGTCGTGGACAGTCTACAATGAGCAGTTCTTC. It translates to CATSDQRDKSWTVYNEQFF. This chain joins TRBV24-1 and TRBJ2-1; D possibly corresponds to TRBD1 (6 bases). The germline gives CDR1 KGHDR, CDR2 SFDVKD. This CDR3 comprises 19 residues. The V end was cut by 3 bases, the J end by 3 bases, with 23 bases between.

The CDR3 DNA reads as TGTGCCAGCAGTTCCGATCCTCCGGACAGGGGTCGAGGGATGAACACTGAAGCTTTCTTT. Encoded protein: CASSSDPPDRGRGMNTEAFF. The chain carries TRBV6-5 and TRBJ1-1, with TRBD1 matching over 9 bases. The CDR3 length is 20 residues. V trimming: 4 bases; J trimming: 0 bases; junction bases outside the gene matches: 18. CDR1 is MNHEY and CDR2 is SVGAGI in the germline V gene.